This T cell receptor beta chain was recovered during a study of cytomegalovirus exposure and HLA in healthy donors. Study information: Early released data had about 85 million unique TCRs, all coming from HLA-typed donors. Study conclusions and caveats: Most observed TCR sequences were rare, whereas some public TCRs were detected in many donors. The study listed roughly 150 cytomegalovirus-associated TCR beta chains.

V lost 2 bases and J 2 bases, leaving 10 bases between the germline ends. Germline V lookup: CDR1 LNHDA, CDR2 SQIVND (reference sequence). The CDR3 is 15 residues long. For this clone: Its target is not known.

Primers: 60 Vbeta forward and 13 Jbeta reverse. The repertoire was sequenced with immunoSEQ multiplex PCR; TCRdb's copy has only in-frame clones and lacks some. There are about 150,000 clones in the sample; roughly 81% occur only once, and 2% to 3% lies in the top ten. This TCR was recovered from a man aged 30-40 years in good health and CMV-seropositive. The sample taken for sequencing was PBMCs. This chain joins TRBV19 and TRBJ2-1, with a possible D match to TRBD2 (6 bases). The chain's CDR3 is CASSITGAPYNEQFF. The CDR3 DNA reads TGTGCCAGTAGTATAACGGGAGCTCCCTACAATGAGCAGTTCTTC.